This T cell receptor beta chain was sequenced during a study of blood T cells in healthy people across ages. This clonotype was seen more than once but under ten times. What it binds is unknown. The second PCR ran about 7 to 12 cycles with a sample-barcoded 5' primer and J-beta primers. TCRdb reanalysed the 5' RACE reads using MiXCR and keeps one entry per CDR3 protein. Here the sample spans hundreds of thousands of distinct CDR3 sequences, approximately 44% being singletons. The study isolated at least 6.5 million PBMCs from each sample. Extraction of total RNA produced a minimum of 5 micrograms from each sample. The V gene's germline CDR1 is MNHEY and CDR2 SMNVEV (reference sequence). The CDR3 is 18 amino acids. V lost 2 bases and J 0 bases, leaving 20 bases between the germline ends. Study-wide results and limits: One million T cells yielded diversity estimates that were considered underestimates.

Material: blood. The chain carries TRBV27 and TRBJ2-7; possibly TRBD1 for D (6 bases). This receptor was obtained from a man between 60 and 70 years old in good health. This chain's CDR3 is CASSLLAIGQGSSYEQYF. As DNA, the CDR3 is TGTGCCAGCAGTTTACTAGCTATAGGGCAGGGGAGCTCCTACGAGCAGTACTTC.